This T cell receptor beta chain derives from a study of T-cell memory formation after mild COVID-19 (dated by TCRdb to the early 2020s). Broadly, across the study: Most TCR sequence clusters were specific to one of the two donors. Two young, previously healthy adult volunteers, one female and one male, were included in the cohort. In two donors, T-cell clones that expanded and contracted after mild COVID-19 were followed by sequencing TCRalpha and TCRbeta repertoires longitudinally.

This clonotype was counted between two and nine times. Its antigen has not been determined. No base qualities exist here, and no much larger clone lies one base off it. PBMCs were isolated by Ficoll-Paque density gradient centrifugation. Points the paper makes about the study in general: The detection of some responding clones in pre-infection memory suggests that pre-existing cross-reactive memory T cells joined the SARS-CoV-2 response. Clones contracting from day 15 to 85 had balanced CD4/CD8 phenotypes, while a second wave expanding from day 15 to 37 was biased towards CD4+. Only two mild cases were covered by the study, and larger cohorts that include severe cases with pre-infection samples were considered necessary. SARS-CoV-2 specificity was not confirmed for the second-wave clones peaking on day 37. Contracting CD4+ clones appeared mostly in the CM and EM memory subsets, whereas CD8+ clones were enriched in EMRA.

The V and J ends are trimmed by 3 bases and 0 bases, leaving 6 bases between them. The CDR3 covers 14 residues, taking in both the cysteine and the phenylalanine. Just CDR3 DNA is preserved here, 42 bases in frame from base 1. CDR1 SGHTA and CDR2 FQGNSA were looked up in the germline V gene. TCRdb names Illumina NovaSeq 6000 as the instrument used. Using 5'RACE with constant-segment primers, TCRalpha and TCRbeta cDNA libraries were constructed, with sample barcodes and unique molecular identifiers added in the process. RNA was extracted from every sample with Trizol reagent. The libraries were amplified in two PCR steps, and the second step added a second sample barcode and Illumina TruSeq adapters. Libraries were sequenced on an Illumina NovaSeq with 2 x 150 bp paired-end reads. In the authors' own workflow: The reads were demultiplexed and collapsed into UMI-guided consensus sequences using migec v1.2.7. Using mixcr v2.1.11, UMI consensuses were aligned to TRA and TRB V and J templates and then assembled into clonotypes. Expanded or contracted clonotypes were those called significant by both edgeR and NoisET, with noise models trained on biological replicates. edgeR calls used a false discovery rate-adjusted p below 0.01 and a log2 fold-change threshold of 1. PCA with hierarchical clustering of max-normalized trajectories of the 1000 most abundant clonotypes was used as exploratory dynamics analysis. Each responding clone was given a CD4 or CD8 phenotype based on the CD4+ and CD8+ repertoires, which had been sequenced separately. Using fastp trimming at Q25 and MiXCR clonotype assembly, TCRdb reanalyzed the public sequencing data and kept in-frame beta chains. A single entry per CDR3 protein holds the most common genes and DNA from its merged rows. V and J calls and clone size were set by TCRdb, not the authors. This sample is represented by about 350,000 distinct CDR3 sequences; approximately 13% of them were singletons. The ten top clones hold approximately 22% of the sample.

The TCR sequence derives from a man between 18 and 29 years old who had mild COVID-19 (a few samples of this study predate the infection). The sample titles of this study are shuffled in the database, so cell type and time point are left out; the donor was told from shared clones. In this chain, TRBV7-2 is recombined with TRBJ1-3; no D segment can be confidently identified. Sequenced: PBMCs or a T cell subset sorted from them (not recorded which). The DNA is as follows: TGTGCCAGCAGCTTTACCTACTCTGGAAACACCATATATTTT. Its protein product is CASSFTYSGNTIYF.